A selection of T cell receptor beta chains follows, all from one sample in a study of shared clonotypes between healthy human individuals. Some clones are missing from TCRdb's copy, which holds only in-frame ones; the method was immunoSEQ multiplex PCR. Found here are nearly 750,000 clones, around 77% of them singletons; the top ten hold under 2%. The sample comprised memory CD4+ T cells sorted from blood. The receptors derive from a woman in her 30s in good health. CDR3s include the opening cysteine and the closing phenylalanine or tryptophan. The D gene is left open where the match is weak. The size field is filled for only some rows; it gives once, few, many or a size class.

cdr3_nt cdr3_aa clone_size v_call d_call j_call
TGTGCCAGTAGTATGGGGACTAGCGGGATAGGAGATACGCAGTATTTT CASSMGTSGIGDTQYF . TRBV19 TRBD2 TRBJ2-3
TGTGCCAGTTCCCTACTAGCGGGAGGAAGGGACAAAAACATTCAGTACTTC CASSLLAGGRDKNIQYF . TRBV19 TRBD2 TRBJ2-4
TGTGCCAGTAGTATAGAGGACAGGGGGGCCTACGAGCAGTACTTC CASSIEDRGAYEQYF once TRBV19 TRBD1 TRBJ2-7
TGTGCCAGCAGCTTAGATGCAGTCAGTAGCAATCAGCCCCAGCATTTT CASSLDAVSSNQPQHF . TRBV7-2 . TRBJ1-5
TGCGCCAGCAGCCCGGGACTAGCGGACTATAATGAGCAGTTCTTC CASSPGLADYNEQFF . TRBV4-1 TRBD2 TRBJ2-1
TGTGCCAGCAGTCCACCTTTCGGAGGGGAGGAGACCCAGTACTTC CASSPPFGGEETQYF . TRBV28 . TRBJ2-5
TGTGCCAGCAGTTACTCAACAGCGGGAAGGGATGAGCAGTTCTTC CASSYSTAGRDEQFF . TRBV6-5 TRBD2 TRBJ2-1
TGTGCCAGCAGTCTCAAGGGAGCGCCCTCCTACGAGCAGTACTTC CASSLKGAPSYEQYF . TRBV6-5 . TRBJ2-7
TGTGCCAGCATTGGGGACAGCCTTCATTTT CASIGDSLHF few TRBV28 TRBD1 TRBJ1-5
TGTGCCAGCAGCTTGGCCTTAGCAGCAAACTATGGCTACACCTTC CASSLALAANYGYTF once TRBV5-4 . TRBJ1-2
TGTGCCAGCAGCCTGACAGGGGATGGGTACACTGAAGCTTTCTTT CASSLTGDGYTEAFF . TRBV28 TRBD1 TRBJ1-1
TGCGCCAGCAGCTTGGGGTTAGGCACAGATACGCAGTATTTT CASSLGLGTDTQYF . TRBV5-1 . TRBJ2-3
TGTGCCAGCAGCTTCAGGGCAGGGGGTTCAGAGACCCAGTACTTC CASSFRAGGSETQYF . TRBV11-2 TRBD1 TRBJ2-5
TGTGCCAGCAGCCGGACTAGCGGGGGCGAGCAGTACTTC CASSRTSGGEQYF once TRBV4-2 TRBD2 TRBJ2-7
TGTGCCACCCGTTGGGGAACTGGGGCCAACGTCCTGACTTTC CATRWGTGANVLTF . TRBV6-1 . TRBJ2-6
TGTGCCAGCAGCGTACAGGGCGGTTGGAGCACAGATACGCAGTATTTT CASSVQGGWSTDTQYF once TRBV9 . TRBJ2-3
TGTGCCAGCAGTAGAAGGACAGGGGGATTAGATACGCAGTATTTT CASSRRTGGLDTQYF once TRBV6-5 TRBD1 TRBJ2-3
TGTGCCAGCAGCTGGAAGGGGGGGTCGGAGACCCAGTACTTC CASSWKGGSETQYF . TRBV5-4 . TRBJ2-5
TGTGCCAGCTCACAGGGACAGGGGGCCACGATTGAGACCCAGTACTTC CASSQGQGATIETQYF . TRBV18 TRBD1 TRBJ2-5
TGTGCCAGCAGTGTCGGACTAGCGGGAGGTGAGACCCAGTACTTC CASSVGLAGGETQYF . TRBV6-1 TRBD2 TRBJ2-5
TGTGCCAGCAGCTCCACAAGGAACACTGAAGCTTTCTTT CASSSTRNTEAFF . TRBV11-2 . TRBJ1-1
TGTGCCAGCAGCCCTTTGAACTCCCCGGGACTAGCGGGAGAGAGGTACAATGAGCAGTTCTTC CASSPLNSPGLAGERYNEQFF . TRBV14 TRBD2 TRBJ2-1
TGTGCCAGCAGCCCCCTCCTAGCGGGAGGGCAAAACATTCAGTACTTC CASSPLLAGGQNIQYF once TRBV28 TRBD2 TRBJ2-4
TGTGCCAGCAGCCGCGACCGTAACTATGGCTACACCTTC CASSRDRNYGYTF . TRBV6-5 . TRBJ1-2
TGTGCCAGCAGACGGACCCAGGAGACCCAGTACTTC CASRRTQETQYF . TRBV2 . TRBJ2-5
TGTGCCAGCAGTTCGGGACACAACTACGAGCAGTACTTC CASSSGHNYEQYF few TRBV27 . TRBJ2-7
TGTGCCAGCAGGTCGAGTTCGGGGTCTGGAAACACCATATATTTT CASRSSSGSGNTIYF . TRBV6-6 . TRBJ1-3
TGTGCCAGCAGCTGGATTCTAGGGGCCGGGGAGCTGTTTTTT CASSWILGAGELFF . TRBV2 . TRBJ2-2
TGTGCCAGCAGTTCGCTTGACAGGGGGTATGGAAACACCATATATTTT CASSSLDRGYGNTIYF . TRBV28 TRBD1 TRBJ1-3
TGTGCCAGCAGGTTTGGAAACAGGGCGAACACCGGGGAGCTGTTTTTT CASRFGNRANTGELFF . TRBV21-1 . TRBJ2-2
TGTGCCAGCAGCCCAAGTTGGGGGGGCACTGAAGCTTTCTTT CASSPSWGGTEAFF . TRBV7-2 . TRBJ1-1
TGTGCCAGCACTCTCAACTTAGGGAGAGGCAGCGATACGCAGTATTTT CASTLNLGRGSDTQYF few TRBV28 . TRBJ2-3
TGTGCCACCAAAGCACCGGGACAGGGGAATGGCTCCTACGAGCAGTACTTC CATKAPGQGNGSYEQYF . TRBV11-2 TRBD1 TRBJ2-7
TGTGCCACTCGGGACTCTGGGGCCAACGTCCTGACTTTC CATRDSGANVLTF . TRBV15 . TRBJ2-6
TGTGCCAGCCATAGCGGGACCCTAAACAATGAGCAGTTCTTC CASHSGTLNNEQFF . TRBV2 TRBD2 TRBJ2-1
TGTGCCATCAGTGAGTGGGAAGGCTACGAGCAGTACTTC CAISEWEGYEQYF . TRBV10-3 . TRBJ2-7
TGTGCCAGCAGCCTGACGCAGTGGGGGGCTCAGCCCCAGCATTTT CASSLTQWGAQPQHF . TRBV27 . TRBJ1-5
TGCGCCAGCAGGCACAATATGAACACTGAAGCTTTCTTT CASRHNMNTEAFF . TRBV10-2 . TRBJ1-1
TGTGCCAGTGGGCGACTAGCGGGAGGACGGACAGATACGCAGTATTTT CASGRLAGGRTDTQYF . TRBV19 TRBD2 TRBJ2-3
TGTGCCATCAAGGGACAGCAAGAAGAGACCCAGTACTTC CAIKGQQEETQYF . TRBV10-3 TRBD1 TRBJ2-5
TGCAGCGTCTTACCCCAGGGATTCTACGAGCAGTACTTC CSVLPQGFYEQYF . TRBV29-1 . TRBJ2-7
TGTGCCAGCAGTGTTCGACAGGGGGCCGCCGGGGAGCTGTTTTTT CASSVRQGAAGELFF once TRBV2 TRBD1 TRBJ2-2
TGCGCCAGCAGCCTATCACCGGGACAGGGAGGGGATGAGCAGTTCTTC CASSLSPGQGGDEQFF . TRBV5-1 TRBD1 TRBJ2-1
TGCGCCAGCAGCCTTGGGCCCATGAACACTGAAGCTTTCTTT CASSLGPMNTEAFF . TRBV5-1 . TRBJ1-1
TGTGCCAGCAAAGGATCTACTACTCATGAAAAACTGTTTTTT CASKGSTTHEKLFF . TRBV28 . TRBJ1-4